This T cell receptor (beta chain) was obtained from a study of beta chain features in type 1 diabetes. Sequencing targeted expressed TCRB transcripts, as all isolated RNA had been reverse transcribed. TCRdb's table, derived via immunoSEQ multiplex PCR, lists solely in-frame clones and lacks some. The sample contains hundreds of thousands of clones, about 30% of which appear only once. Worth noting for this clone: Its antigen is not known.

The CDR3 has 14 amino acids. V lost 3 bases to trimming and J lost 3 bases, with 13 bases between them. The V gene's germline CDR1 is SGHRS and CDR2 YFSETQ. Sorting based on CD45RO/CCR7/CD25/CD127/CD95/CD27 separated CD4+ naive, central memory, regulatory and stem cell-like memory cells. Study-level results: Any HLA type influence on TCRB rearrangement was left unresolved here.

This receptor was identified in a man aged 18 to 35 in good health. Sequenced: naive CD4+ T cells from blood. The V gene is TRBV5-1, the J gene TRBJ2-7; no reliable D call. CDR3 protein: CASSSSVMGYEQYF. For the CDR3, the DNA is TGCGCCAGCAGCTCTAGTGTAATGGGCTACGAGCAGTACTTC. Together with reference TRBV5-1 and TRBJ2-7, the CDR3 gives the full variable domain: KAGVTQTPRYLIKTRGQQVTLSCSPISGHRSVSWYQQTPGQGLQFLFEYFSETQRNKGNFPGRFSGRQFSNSRSEMNVSTLELGDSALYLCASSSSVMGYEQYFGPGTRLTVT.